This T cell receptor beta chain is from a study of blood T cell repertoires in COVID-19 (dated by TCRdb to 2018 to 2020). Study-wide context: The collaborator samples originated in the United States, Italy and Spain and spanned the acute and convalescent phases of COVID-19. Samples were obtained from the ongoing ImmuneRACE study (first 160 participants) and from some 1,200 subjects provided by 6 global collaborators. The material from the prospective study consisted of cDNA or gDNA derived from T cells, B-cell-depleted T cells, or PBMCs. The dataset comprised deeply sampled blood TCRbeta repertoires from subjects exposed to, actively infected with, or recovered from COVID-19. The repertoires were made available in a free public database intended to serve as a resource for research on the immune response to SARS-CoV-2. Where available, HLA class I and class II types were taken from metadata supplied by the sample provider and were not determined by assay-based typing. Nearly every sample came with metadata listing a de-identified subject ID, COVID-19 status, age in years and sex.

As to this clone: Its antigen specificity is not known. No base qualities exist here, and no much larger clone lies one base off it.

Collaborating institutions collected whole blood in K2EDTA tubes following their own protocols. For TCRbeta analysis, collaborator samples were shipped as frozen whole blood, as isolated PBMCs, or as DNA extracted from either sample type. TCRbeta CDR3 regions were amplified from genomic DNA using the immunoSEQ Assay, a bias-controlled multiplex PCR. In the paper's pipeline: The number of nucleated cells in each sample was estimated by amplification of reference gene primers within the assay. To quantify the absolute abundance of each unique TCRbeta CDR3 rearrangement, sequence reads were collapsed and filtered. For each sample, productive Simpson clonality was calculated by taking the square root of Simpson's diversity index across productive rearrangements. The source is immuneACCESS, and TCRdb retained only in-frame sequences with V and J called. Part of the clones is not carried over; for the studies checked, unresolved V genes explain less than half of this, and the remainder is unexplained. Clone size and V and J calls were adopted from that table, with D and trimming inferred from the DNA. For this sample the table gives some 200,000 clones, of which around 89% were detected only once. More than 4.5% of the sample is held by the ten biggest clonotypes.

Results and caveats for the whole study, not just this receptor: The quantity of clinical and demographic metadata differed by source and by participant and was supplied without curation.

The CDR3 has 14 amino acids, counting the end cysteine and phenylalanine. Left in the record is the CDR3 DNA by itself, 42 bases read in frame from the first base. Germline trimming amounts to 4 bases on V and 0 bases on J, with 1 as the count of junction bases outside the gene matches. Based on the germline V gene, the CDR1 and CDR2 sequences are ENHRY and SYGVKD. This receptor chain uses TRBV10-3 and TRBJ2-3; 7 central nucleotides agree with TRBD2. The receptor was derived from a woman aged 40 to 50 with acute or convalescent COVID-19. The sequencing sample was made of peripheral blood. The CDR3 protein: CAISVGGSTDTQYF. The DNA sequence is TGTGCCATCAGTGTGGGGGGGAGCACAGATACGCAGTATTTT.